The present entry profiles one TCR beta chain with its context. Method: immunoSEQ multiplex PCR; TCRdb's copy keeps in-frame clones and lacks some. The table includes 20,000 to 25,000 clones, roughly 33% detected once. Irradiated stimulators labeled with violet dye, 200,000 in number, were plated with 200,000 CFSE-labeled responders. Sorted after the reaction were proliferating CFSE-low CD3+CD4+ and CD3+CD8+ responders. V was pared by 7 bases and J by 5 bases, with 7 bases of the junction left unmatched. This CDR3 has 13 residues. CDR1 is LNHDA and CDR2 is SQIVND in the germline V gene (reference sequence). These data belong to a study of graft-versus-host responses after intestinal transplantation. Overall study results and limits: GvH clones turned up in recipient marrow; some had shown up first in ileum or blood. Levels of circulating GvH clones at their peak were associated with early post-transplant HvG declines.

The sequencing used alloreactive CD8+ T cells from a mixed lymphocyte reaction culture, collected before intestinal transplant. Specified subset: CFSE-low proliferating T cells sorted from roughly six-day pre-transplant mixed lymphocyte reaction (GvH or HvG direction). The chain joins TRBV19 to TRBJ2-5; 7 bases line up with TRBD2. This clonotype was sampled from a human patient who received an intestinal transplant. CDR3 bases: TGTGCCAGTAAGCCACTCGGGAGGGAGACCCAGTACTTC. Its protein product is CASKPLGRETQYF.